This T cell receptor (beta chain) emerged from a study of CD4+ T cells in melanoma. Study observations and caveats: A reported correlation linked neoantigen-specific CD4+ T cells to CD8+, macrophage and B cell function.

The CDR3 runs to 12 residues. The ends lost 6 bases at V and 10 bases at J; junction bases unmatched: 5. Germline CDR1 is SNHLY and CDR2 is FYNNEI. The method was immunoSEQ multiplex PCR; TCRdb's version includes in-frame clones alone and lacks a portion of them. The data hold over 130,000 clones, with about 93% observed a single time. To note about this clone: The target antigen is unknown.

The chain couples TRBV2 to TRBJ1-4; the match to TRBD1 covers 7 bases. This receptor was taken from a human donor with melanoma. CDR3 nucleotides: TGTGCCAGCAGGGGGGACAGTCGAAAACTGTTTTTT. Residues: CASRGDSRKLFF.